Listed below are T cell receptor beta chains from one sample, sequenced in a study of blood T cell repertoires in COVID-19. The protocol was immunoSEQ multiplex PCR, while the TCRdb copy is restricted to in-frame clones and leaves out a portion. The sample shows more than 6,000 clones, 70% to 85% of them seen only once. The sequenced sample consisted of peripheral blood. The receptor source for this set is a human donor in a cohort sampled during active COVID-19. The CDR3 runs from the conserved cysteine through the conserved F or W.

J: TRBJ2-6
V: TRBV3-1/TRBV3-2
CDR3: CASSQDVPGITGANVLTF

J: TRBJ2-1
V: TRBV4-2
CDR3: CASSQRLAGGPYNEQFF

J: TRBJ2-5
V: TRBV6-5
CDR3: CASSYSIFGTQYF

J: TRBJ2-7
V: TRBV3-1/TRBV3-2
CDR3: CASSHSGSIYEQYF

J: TRBJ2-3
V: TRBV30
CDR3: CSPPQGLSGDTQYF

J: TRBJ1-1
V: TRBV9
CDR3: CASSVRMSNTEAFF

J: TRBJ2-2
V: TRBV19
CDR3: CASTPGGGGAVAGELFF

J: TRBJ2-1
V: TRBV19
CDR3: CASSMGLAGHNEQFF

J: TRBJ1-1
V: TRBV19
CDR3: CASSISTRQEKRAFF

J: TRBJ2-5
V: TRBV7-3
CDR3: CASSTGQGVETQYF

J: TRBJ1-1
V: TRBV5-6
CDR3: CASSLTGRVTEAFF

J: TRBJ2-1
V: TRBV7-3
CDR3: CASSPWDTSNEQFF

J: TRBJ2-3
V: TRBV6-4
CDR3: CASSDSGGADTQYF

J: TRBJ1-5
V: TRBV19
CDR3: CASSIQGLAQPQHF

J: TRBJ2-3
V: TRBV3-1/TRBV3-2
CDR3: CASAPSGGENTQYF

J: TRBJ1-4
V: TRBV5-1
CDR3: CASSKTGTNEKLFF

J: TRBJ2-1
V: TRBV3-1/TRBV3-2
CDR3: CASSGMGLTFDEQFF

J: TRBJ2-7
V: TRBV5-1
CDR3: CASSGRGPYEQYF

J: TRBJ1-3
V: TRBV6-5
CDR3: CASRFRQKSGNTIYF

J: TRBJ1-1
V: TRBV19
CDR3: CASSITANTEAFF

J: TRBJ1-4
V: TRBV5-1
CDR3: CASSFGTFKTNEKLFF

J: TRBJ2-5
V: TRBV7-2
CDR3: CASSSSGLAHETQYF

J: TRBJ2-1
V: TRBV2
CDR3: CASSATSGRTSYNEQFF

J: TRBJ1-2
V: TRBV27
CDR3: CASRTGTGGWSTGYTF

J: TRBJ2-1
V: TRBV19
CDR3: CASKSSSYNEQFF

J: TRBJ2-4
V: TRBV6-5
CDR3: CASSYGRTLSIQYF

J: TRBJ2-5
V: TRBV5-1
CDR3: CASTASGYRQETQYF

J: TRBJ1-2
V: TRBV7-6
CDR3: CASSLGLQGPANYGYTF

J: TRBJ1-2
V: TRBV6-5
CDR3: CASTYVGSYGYTF

J: TRBJ2-5
V: TRBV19
CDR3: CASSMGQGAHETQYF

J: TRBJ1-4
V: TRBV14
CDR3: CASSQGPGSLANEKLFF

J: TRBJ2-5
V: TRBV7-8
CDR3: CASSLGPGGETQYF

J: TRBJ2-4
V: TRBV5-1
CDR3: CASSWTSGGSDIQYF

J: TRBJ2-5
V: TRBV29-1
CDR3: CSVRDTPKETQYF

J: TRBJ1-2
V: TRBV2
CDR3: CASTTGKSGYTF

J: TRBJ1-4
V: TRBV6-5
CDR3: CASSPNRGTNEKLFF

J: TRBJ1-2
V: TRBV4-3
CDR3: CASSQDISLTRPLYGYTF

J: TRBJ2-5
V: TRBV18
CDR3: CASSPAGAFQETQYF

J: TRBJ2-5
V: TRBV5-1
CDR3: CASSVPGTSGKETQYF

J: TRBJ2-1
V: TRBV4-1
CDR3: CASSQPLGGNEQFF

J: TRBJ2-7
V: TRBV7-2
CDR3: CASSPTVENEQYF

J: TRBJ1-6
V: TRBV7-8
CDR3: CASSFEGASSPLHF